This TCR beta chain was identified during a study of blood T cells in healthy people across ages. Study findings and constraints: Changes in expanded clonotypes were possibly confounded, as the CMV status of donors was unknown. More naive CD4+ cells and higher diversity were found in long-lived than in aged donors.

The germline V gene encodes CDR1 KGHDR and CDR2 SFDVKD. V lost 4 bases, J lost 3 bases, and 3 bases stayed unmatched. The CDR3 length is 14 residues. This clonotype showed up just once. Its antigen is as yet unknown. Primers used in a second PCR of about 7 to 12 cycles were a sample-barcoded 5' primer and a J-beta primer mix. Through a template-switch adaptor with 12 random nucleotides, each cDNA molecule received a tag. MiXCR, applied by TCRdb to the 5' RACE reads, yields one record per CDR3 protein. Of around 500,000 distinct CDR3 sequences in the sample, around 50% are singletons; the top ten hold about 22%.

This receptor was taken from a man older than 75 in good health. The chain links TRBV24-1 to TRBJ2-7; TRBD1 aligns across 9 bases. The sequenced material came from blood. The CDR3 nucleotides read TGTGCCACCAGTGAGTCGGACAGGGGCTACGAGCAGTACTTC. This sequence encodes CATSESDRGYEQYF.